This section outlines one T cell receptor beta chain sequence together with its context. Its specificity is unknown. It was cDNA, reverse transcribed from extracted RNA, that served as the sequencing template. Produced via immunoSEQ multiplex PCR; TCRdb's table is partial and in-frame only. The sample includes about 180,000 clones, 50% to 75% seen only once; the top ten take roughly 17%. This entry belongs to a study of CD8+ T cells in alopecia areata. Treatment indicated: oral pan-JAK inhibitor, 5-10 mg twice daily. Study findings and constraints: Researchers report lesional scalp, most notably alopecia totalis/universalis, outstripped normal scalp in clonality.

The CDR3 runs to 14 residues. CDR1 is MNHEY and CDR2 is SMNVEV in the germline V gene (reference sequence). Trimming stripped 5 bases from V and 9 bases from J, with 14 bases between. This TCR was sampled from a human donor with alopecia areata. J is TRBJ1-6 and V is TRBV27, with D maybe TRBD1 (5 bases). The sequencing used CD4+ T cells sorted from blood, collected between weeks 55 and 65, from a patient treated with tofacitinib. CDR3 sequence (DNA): TGTGCCAGCAGTGGACGAAGTGGGGCTTCACCCCTCCACTTT. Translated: CASSGRSGASPLHF.